Here is one T cell receptor beta chain with its context. The antigen is unknown. This CDR3 has 11 amino acids. The V gene's germline CDR1 is MDHEN and CDR2 SYDVKM. Trimming removed 9 bases at V and 8 bases at J, with 13 bases between. 60 Vbeta and 13 Jbeta primers were used in PCR. The repertoire was sequenced with immunoSEQ multiplex PCR; TCRdb's copy has only in-frame clones and lacks some. This repertoire includes under 65,000 clones. This record comes from a study of cytomegalovirus exposure and HLA in healthy donors. Study findings and constraints: Trimming of TCR beta V- and J-genes showed a link, identified in a later analysis, to a missense DCLRE1C variant. A later examination showed that TCR association rates differed by HLA locus, with DRB1 most and HLA-C fewest. Earlier analysis yielded a pattern in which most TCR beta V segments were productive about 90% or about 30% of the time.

At sampling all donors were nominally healthy, likely with unrecorded immune exposures. Source material: PBMCs. This sequence was found in a woman aged 40-49 years in good health and CMV-seronegative. The chain carries TRBV28 and TRBJ1-2; D gene uncertain. The CDR3 DNA reads TGTGCCAGAAGCTCCGAGGTCGGCTACACCTTC. Protein product: CARSSEVGYTF.